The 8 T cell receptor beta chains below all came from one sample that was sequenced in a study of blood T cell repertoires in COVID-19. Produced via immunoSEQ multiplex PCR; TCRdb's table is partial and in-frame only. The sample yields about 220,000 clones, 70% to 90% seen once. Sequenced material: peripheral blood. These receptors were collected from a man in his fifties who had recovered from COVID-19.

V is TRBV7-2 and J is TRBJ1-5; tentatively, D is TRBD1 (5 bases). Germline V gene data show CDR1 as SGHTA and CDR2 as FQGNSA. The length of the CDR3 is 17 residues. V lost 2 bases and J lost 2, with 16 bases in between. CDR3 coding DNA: TGTGCCAGCAGCTTATACGGGGGGGTGGATGGCAATCAGCCCCAGCATTTT. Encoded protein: CASSLYGGVDGNQPQHF.

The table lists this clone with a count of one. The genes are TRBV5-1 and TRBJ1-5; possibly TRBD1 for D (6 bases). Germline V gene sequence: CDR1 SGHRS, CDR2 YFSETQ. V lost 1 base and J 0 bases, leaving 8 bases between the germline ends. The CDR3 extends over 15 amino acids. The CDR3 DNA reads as TGCGCCAGCAGCTTGCAGGGGAATAGCAATCAGCCCCAGCATTTT. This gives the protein CASSLQGNSNQPQHF. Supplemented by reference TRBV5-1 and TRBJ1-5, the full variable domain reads KAGVTQTPRYLIKTRGQQVTLSCSPISGHRSVSWYQQTPGQGLQFLFEYFSETQRNKGNFPGRFSGRQFSNSRSEMNVSTLELGDSALYLCASSLQGNSNQPQHFGDGTRLSIL.

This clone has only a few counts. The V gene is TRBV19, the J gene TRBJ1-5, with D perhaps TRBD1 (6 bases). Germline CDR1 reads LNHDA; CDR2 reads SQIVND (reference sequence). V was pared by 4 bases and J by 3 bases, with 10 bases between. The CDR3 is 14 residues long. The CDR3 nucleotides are TGTGCCAGTAGTAACCAGGGGAACAATCAGCCCCAGCATTTT. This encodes CASSNQGNNQPQHF.

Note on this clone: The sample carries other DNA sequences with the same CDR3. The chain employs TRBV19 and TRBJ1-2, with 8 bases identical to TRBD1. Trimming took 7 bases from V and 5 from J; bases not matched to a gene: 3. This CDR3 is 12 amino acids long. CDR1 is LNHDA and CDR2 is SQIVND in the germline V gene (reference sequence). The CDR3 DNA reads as TGTGCCAGTACCCGGACAGGGTATGGCTACACCTTC. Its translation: CASTRTGYGYTF.

The CDR3 nucleotides are TGTGCCAGCAGCATTTACAGGGGGACGTGGGAAAAACTGTTTTTT. The encoded protein is CASSIYRGTWEKLFF. This chain joins TRBV7-8 and TRBJ1-4; 8 nucleotides line up with TRBD1. There are 15 residues in the CDR3. J was trimmed by 8 bases and V by 5 bases; bases with no gene match: 10. The germline gives CDR1 SGHVS, CDR2 FQNEAQ.

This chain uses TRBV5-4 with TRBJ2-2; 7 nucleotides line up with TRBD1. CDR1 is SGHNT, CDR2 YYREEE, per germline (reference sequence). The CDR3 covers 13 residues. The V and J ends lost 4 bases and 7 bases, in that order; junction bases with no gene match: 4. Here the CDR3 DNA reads TGTGCCAGCAGCGCACAGGGGATCGGGGAGCTGTTTTTT. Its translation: CASSAQGIGELFF.

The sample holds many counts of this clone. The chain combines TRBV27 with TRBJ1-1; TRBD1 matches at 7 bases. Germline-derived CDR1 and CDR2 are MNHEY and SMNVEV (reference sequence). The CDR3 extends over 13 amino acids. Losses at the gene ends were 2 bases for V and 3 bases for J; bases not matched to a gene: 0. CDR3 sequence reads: CASSLGTDTEAFF. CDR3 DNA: TGTGCCAGCAGTTTAGGGACAGACACTGAAGCTTTCTTT.

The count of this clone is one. CDR3 sequence: CASSVFTLEAEQFF. Here the CDR3 DNA reads TGTGCCAGCAGCGTTTTCACGCTAGAGGCTGAGCAGTTCTTC. V is TRBV3-1 (or the pseudogene TRBV3-2) and J is TRBJ2-1, with no clear D. CDR1 is LGHDT and CDR2 is YNNKEL in the germline V gene (reference sequence). This CDR3 region has 14 residues. The ends were cut back, 5 bases at V and 9 bases at J, with 17 bases in the middle.